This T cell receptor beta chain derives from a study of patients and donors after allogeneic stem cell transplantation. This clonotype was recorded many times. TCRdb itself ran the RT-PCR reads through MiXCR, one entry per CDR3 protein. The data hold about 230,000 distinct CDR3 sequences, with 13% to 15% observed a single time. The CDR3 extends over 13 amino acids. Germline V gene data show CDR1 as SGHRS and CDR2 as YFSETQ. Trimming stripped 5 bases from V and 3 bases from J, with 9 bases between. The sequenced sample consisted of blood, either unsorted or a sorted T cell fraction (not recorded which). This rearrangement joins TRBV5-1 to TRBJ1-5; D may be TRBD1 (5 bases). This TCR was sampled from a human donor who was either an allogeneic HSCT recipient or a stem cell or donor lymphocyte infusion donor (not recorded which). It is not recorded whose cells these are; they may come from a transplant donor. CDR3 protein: CASRATDNQPQHF. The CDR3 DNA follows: TGCGCCAGCAGGGCGACAGACAATCAGCCCCAGCATTTT.